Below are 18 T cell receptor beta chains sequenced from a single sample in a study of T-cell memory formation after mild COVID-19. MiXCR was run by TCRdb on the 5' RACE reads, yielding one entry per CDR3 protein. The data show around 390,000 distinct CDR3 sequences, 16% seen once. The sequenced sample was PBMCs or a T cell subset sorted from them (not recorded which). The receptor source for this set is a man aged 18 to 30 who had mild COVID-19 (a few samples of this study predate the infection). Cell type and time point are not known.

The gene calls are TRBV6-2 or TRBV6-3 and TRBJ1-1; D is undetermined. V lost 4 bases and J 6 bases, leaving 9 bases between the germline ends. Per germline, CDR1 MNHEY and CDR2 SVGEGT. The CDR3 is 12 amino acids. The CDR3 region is CASSSRLSEAFF. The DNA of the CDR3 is TGTGCCAGCAGTTCGCGGTTATCTGAAGCTTTCTTT.

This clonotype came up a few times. The CDR3: CATSPTGSNEQFF. The CDR3 DNA follows: TGCGCCACCAGTCCAACGGGGAGCAATGAGCAGTTCTTC. The genes are TRBV5-1 and TRBJ2-1; maybe TRBD2 (5 bases). The CDR3 length is 13 residues. CDR1 and CDR2 (germline): SGHRS, YFSETQ. V lost 9 bases to trimming and J lost 6 bases, with 16 bases between them.

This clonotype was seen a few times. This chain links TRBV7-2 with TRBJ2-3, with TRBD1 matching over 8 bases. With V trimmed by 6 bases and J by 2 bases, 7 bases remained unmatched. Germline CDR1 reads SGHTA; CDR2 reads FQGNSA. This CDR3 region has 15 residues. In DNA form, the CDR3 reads TGTGCCAGCAGAAGGACAGGGTTTAACACAGATACGCAGTATTTT. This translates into CASRRTGFNTDTQYF.

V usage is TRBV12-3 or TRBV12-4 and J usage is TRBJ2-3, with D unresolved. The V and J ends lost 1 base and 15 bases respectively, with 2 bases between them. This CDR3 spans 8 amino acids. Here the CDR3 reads CASSLEYF. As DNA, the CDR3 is TGTGCCAGCAGTTTAGAATATTTT.

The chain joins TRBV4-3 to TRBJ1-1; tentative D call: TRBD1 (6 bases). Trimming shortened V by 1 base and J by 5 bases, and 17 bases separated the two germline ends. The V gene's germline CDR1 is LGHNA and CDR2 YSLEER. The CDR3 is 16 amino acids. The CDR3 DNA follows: TGCGCCAGCAGCCAAGGGGACAACAGGGCTGTAACTGAAGCTTTCTTT. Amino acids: CASSQGDNRAVTEAFF.

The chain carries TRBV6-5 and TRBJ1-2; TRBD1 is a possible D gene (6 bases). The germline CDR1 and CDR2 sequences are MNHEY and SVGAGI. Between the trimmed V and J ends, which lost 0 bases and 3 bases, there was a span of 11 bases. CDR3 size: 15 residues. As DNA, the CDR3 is TGTGCCAGCAGTTACTCGAGCAGGGGAGACTATGGCTACACCTTC. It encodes CASSYSSRGDYGYTF.

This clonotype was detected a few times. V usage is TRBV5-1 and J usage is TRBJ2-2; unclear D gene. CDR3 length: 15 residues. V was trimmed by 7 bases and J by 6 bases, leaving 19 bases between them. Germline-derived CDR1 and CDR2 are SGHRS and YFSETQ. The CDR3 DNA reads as TGCGCCAGCGCCCCGGGCGGATCGGTGGCCGGGGAGCTGTTTTTT. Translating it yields CASAPGGSVAGELFF.

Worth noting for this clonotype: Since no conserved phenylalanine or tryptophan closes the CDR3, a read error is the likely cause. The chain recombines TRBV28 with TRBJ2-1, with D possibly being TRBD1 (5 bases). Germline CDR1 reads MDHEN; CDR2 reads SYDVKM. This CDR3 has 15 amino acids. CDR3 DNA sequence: TGTGCCAGCAGCTCGAACAGGCTAGGCTCCAATGCGCAGTTCATC. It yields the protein CASSSNRLGSNAQFI.

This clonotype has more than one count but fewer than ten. The DNA of the CDR3 is TGTGCCAGCAGTTTAGGGGGCACTTTAAATACGCAGTATTTT. Its protein is CASSLGGTLNTQYF. This sequence joins TRBV12-3 or TRBV12-4 and TRBJ2-3, with D maybe TRBD1 (5 bases). The CDR3 sequence is 14 residues long. The V gene lost 1 base and the J gene lost 7 bases, with 12 bases spanning the gap.

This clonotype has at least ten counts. The DNA for the CDR3 is TGCAGTGCGAACCACCCCTACGGGGGCTCCTACAATGAGCAGTTCTTC. Protein sequence: CSANHPYGGSYNEQFF. The chain carries TRBV20-1 and TRBJ2-1; D perhaps matches TRBD2 (6 bases). This CDR3 has 16 amino acids. Germline values: CDR1 DFQATT, CDR2 SNEGSKA (reference sequence). The V end lost 6 bases, the J end lost 0 bases, and 18 bases lay between the germline ends.

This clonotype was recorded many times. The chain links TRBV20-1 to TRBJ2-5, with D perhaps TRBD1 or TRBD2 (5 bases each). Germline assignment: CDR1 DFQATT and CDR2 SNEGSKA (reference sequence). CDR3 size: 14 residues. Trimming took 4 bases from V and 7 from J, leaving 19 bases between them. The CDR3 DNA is TGCAGTGCTACCGTCGGGGCTAGTAAGGGGACCCAGTACTTC. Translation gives CSATVGASKGTQYF.

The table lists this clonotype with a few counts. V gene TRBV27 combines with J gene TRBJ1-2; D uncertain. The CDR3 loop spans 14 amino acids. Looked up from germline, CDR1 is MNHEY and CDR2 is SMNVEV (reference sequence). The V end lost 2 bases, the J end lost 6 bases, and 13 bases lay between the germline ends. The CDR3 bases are TGTGCCAGCAGTTTAAGACCGGGGATGGATGGCTACACCTTC. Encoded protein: CASSLRPGMDGYTF.

CDR3 sequence: CASSPWLVGGGNTEAFF. In DNA form, the CDR3 reads TGCGCCAGCAGCCCCTGGTTAGTTGGGGGCGGGAACACTGAAGCTTTCTTT. V is TRBV4-1 and J is TRBJ1-1, with a weak D call TRBD1 (6 bases). This CDR3 contains 17 residues. V was shortened by 4 bases and J by 1 base, with 19 bases between the two germline ends. Germline-derived CDR1 and CDR2 are MGHRA and YSYEKL.

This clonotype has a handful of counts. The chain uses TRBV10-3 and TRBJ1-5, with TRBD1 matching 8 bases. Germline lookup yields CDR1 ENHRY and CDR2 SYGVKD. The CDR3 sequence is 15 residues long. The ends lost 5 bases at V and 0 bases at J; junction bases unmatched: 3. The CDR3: CAISQDRGSNQPQHF. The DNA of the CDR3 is TGTGCCATCAGTCAAGACAGGGGTAGCAATCAGCCCCAGCATTTT.

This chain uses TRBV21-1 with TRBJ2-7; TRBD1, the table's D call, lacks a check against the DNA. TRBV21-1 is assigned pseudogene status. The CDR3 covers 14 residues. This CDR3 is CARGDPGHPYEQYV. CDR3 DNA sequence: TGTGCCAGAGGAGATCCGGGACACCCCTACGAGCAGTACGTC.

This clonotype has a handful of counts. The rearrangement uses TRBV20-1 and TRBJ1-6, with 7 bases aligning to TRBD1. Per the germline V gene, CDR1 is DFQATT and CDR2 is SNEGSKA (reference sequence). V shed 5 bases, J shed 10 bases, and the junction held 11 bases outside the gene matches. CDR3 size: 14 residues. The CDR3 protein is CSALATGNGSPLHF. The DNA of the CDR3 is TGCAGTGCTTTGGCGACAGGGAATGGCTCACCCCTCCACTTT.

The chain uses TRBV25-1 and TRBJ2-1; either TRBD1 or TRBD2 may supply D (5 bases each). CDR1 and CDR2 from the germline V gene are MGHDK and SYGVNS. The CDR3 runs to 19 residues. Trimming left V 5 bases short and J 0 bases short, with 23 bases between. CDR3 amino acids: CASSLEGPGGSRSYNEQFF. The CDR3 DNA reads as TGTGCCAGCAGTCTGGAAGGTCCTGGGGGTTCCCGCTCCTACAATGAGCAGTTCTTC.

The CDR3 protein is CSAGKEDVVYEQYV. The CDR3 coding sequence is TGCAGTGCTGGGAAGGAGGATGTGGTCTACGAGCAGTACGTC. The chain combines TRBV20-1 with TRBJ2-7, with D possibly being TRBD2 (5 bases). V lost 5 bases and J lost 3, with 17 bases in between. Germline V gene data show CDR1 as DFQATT and CDR2 as SNEGSKA (reference sequence). The CDR3 runs to 14 residues.